This T cell receptor (beta chain) was found in a study of blood T cells in healthy people across ages. The junction had 5 bases not matched to a gene; V was cut back by 2 bases and J by 4 bases. CDR1 and CDR2 (germline): SGHNT, YYREEE (reference sequence). The CDR3 is made up of 15 amino acids. A J-beta primer mix and a sample-barcoded 5' primer were used in a second PCR of about 7 to 12 cycles. Via MiXCR, TCRdb re-called the 5' RACE reads, giving one row per CDR3 protein. This table holds over 600,000 distinct CDR3 sequences, around a fifth found once. The TCR sequence derives from a man between 65 and 85 years old in good health. The sample taken for sequencing was blood. J is TRBJ2-5 and V is TRBV5-4, with TRBD1 matching 10 bases. CDR3 in amino acids: CASSFLGQGIETQYF. As DNA, the CDR3 is TGTGCCAGCAGCTTTCTGGGACAGGGGATAGAGACCCAGTACTTC.